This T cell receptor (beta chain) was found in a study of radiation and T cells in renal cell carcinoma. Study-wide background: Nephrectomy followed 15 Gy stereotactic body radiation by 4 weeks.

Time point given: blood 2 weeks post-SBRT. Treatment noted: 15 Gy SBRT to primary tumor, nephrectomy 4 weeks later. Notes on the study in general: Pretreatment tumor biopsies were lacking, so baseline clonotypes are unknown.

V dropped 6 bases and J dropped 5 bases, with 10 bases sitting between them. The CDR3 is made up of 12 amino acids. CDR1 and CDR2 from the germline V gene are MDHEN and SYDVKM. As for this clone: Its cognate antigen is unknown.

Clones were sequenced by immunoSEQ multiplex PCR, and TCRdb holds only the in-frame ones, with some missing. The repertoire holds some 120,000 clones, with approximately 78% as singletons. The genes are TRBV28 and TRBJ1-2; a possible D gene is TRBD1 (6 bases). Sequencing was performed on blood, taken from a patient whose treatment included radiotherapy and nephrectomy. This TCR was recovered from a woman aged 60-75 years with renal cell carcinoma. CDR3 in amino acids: CASRTGVYGYTF. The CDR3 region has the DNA TGTGCCAGCAGGACAGGCGTTTATGGCTACACCTTC.